This paragraph covers one T cell receptor beta chain sequence. Its matching antigen is unknown. The sample comes from a study of T cell responses to AZD1222 COVID-19 vaccine. Whole-study results and caveats: Elevations in Spike-specific TCR breadth and depth followed administration of two AZD1222 doses.

The data were produced by immunoSEQ multiplex PCR, yet TCRdb's version contains in-frame clones alone and is incomplete. The sample lists 80,000 to 100,000 clones, roughly nine tenths seen once, with around 5% in the top ten. Sequenced here: peripheral blood, sampled 28 days after the second AZD1222 dose. The sequence came from an adult who received the AZD1222 COVID-19 vaccine.

Here the CDR3 reads CASSEAGVGSSTDTQYF. CDR3 sequence (DNA): TGTGCCAGCAGTGAAGCCGGGGTAGGGTCTAGCACAGATACGCAGTATTTT. The gene calls are TRBV2 and TRBJ2-3; weak D call: TRBD2 (5 bases). This CDR3 contains 17 residues. Trimming shortened V by 0 bases and J by 0 bases, and 13 bases separated the two germline ends. The germline V gene has CDR1 SNHLY and CDR2 FYNNEI.